Each of the 8 T cell receptor beta chains below was sequenced from the same sample in a study of cytomegalovirus exposure and HLA in healthy donors. Assay used: immunoSEQ multiplex PCR; TCRdb lists only in-frame clones, some missing. The profile shows 190,000 or so clones, 84% of them singletons. Sequenced: PBMCs. The receptor set was obtained from a woman aged 18-35 years in good health and CMV-seropositive.

This clone has more than one count but fewer than ten. The chain is built from TRBV28 and TRBJ1-2; D is ambiguous. From germline, CDR1 is MDHEN and CDR2 SYDVKM. The CDR3 totals 16 residues. V lost 2 bases and J 0 bases, leaving 13 bases between the germline ends. CDR3 amino acids: CASSLGTPTANYGYTF. In DNA, the CDR3 is TGTGCCAGCAGTTTAGGCACACCAACAGCTAACTATGGCTACACCTTC.

CDR3 coding DNA: TGCGCCAGCAGCCAAGATCCGGCTAGCGGGGGGGGCAATGAGCAGTTCTTC. Translation gives CASSQDPASGGGNEQFF. The V and J genes are TRBV4-1 and TRBJ2-1, with 12 bases that match TRBD2. Germline trimming cut 0 bases from V and 6 bases from J; bases unmatched to any gene: 6. Germline lookup yields CDR1 MGHRA and CDR2 YSYEKL. This CDR3 region has 17 residues.

This chain connects TRBV4-2 to TRBJ1-5; D is possibly TRBD1 (5 bases). The CDR3 spans 13 residues. CDR1 and CDR2 from the germline V gene are LGHNA and YNFKEQ. V lost 3 bases and J lost 9, with 12 bases in between. The chain's CDR3 is CASSQGGTRPQHF. CDR3 nucleotide sequence: TGTGCCAGCAGCCAGGGGGGGACGCGGCCCCAGCATTTT.

This clone was seen a single time. V and J are TRBV15 and TRBJ2-3; D may be TRBD2 (6 bases). Per the germline V gene, CDR1 is LNHNV and CDR2 is YYDKDF (reference sequence). V dropped 0 bases and J dropped 2 bases, with 18 bases sitting between them. The CDR3 is 18 residues long. The CDR3 nucleotides read TGTGCCACCAGCAGAGATCACGTTTGGGGGGATGTCACAGATACGCAGTATTTT. Its translation: CATSRDHVWGDVTDTQYF.

The rearrangement uses TRBV11-2 and TRBJ2-1; 8 bases agree with TRBD1. V was clipped by 0 bases and J by 8 bases; unmatched bases: 6. The CDR3 contains 15 residues. Per germline, CDR1 SGHAT and CDR2 FQNNGV. CDR3 loop: CASSLDRAGGDEQFF. DNA of the CDR3: TGTGCCAGCAGCTTAGATCGGGCAGGGGGCGATGAGCAGTTCTTC.

The gene calls are TRBV2 and TRBJ1-1; 8 bases are shared with TRBD1. Germline CDR1 reads SNHLY; CDR2 reads FYNNEI. Unmatched junction bases numbered 4, after V lost 8 bases and J lost 5 bases. CDR3 length: 12 residues. CDR3 nucleotide sequence: TGTGCCAGCCGGACAGGGAGGACTGAAGCTTTCTTT. It specifies CASRTGRTEAFF. Full variable domain (rest looked up from reference TRBV2 and TRBJ1-1): EPEVTQTPSHQVTQMGQEVILRCVPISNHLYFYWYRQILGQKVEFLVSFYNNEISEKSEIFDDQFSVERPDGSNFTLKIRSTKLEDSAMYFCASRTGRTEAFFGQGTRLTVV.

The V and J genes are TRBV19 and TRBJ2-3, with D perhaps TRBD1 (6 bases). With 2 bases removed from V and 1 base from J, the gap between germline ends came to 13 bases. Germline V gene lookup returns CDR1 LNHDA and CDR2 SQIVND (reference sequence). This CDR3 region has 16 residues. CDR3 in amino acids: CASSIWVTGGTDTQYF. The DNA of the CDR3 is TGTGCCAGTAGTATATGGGTGACAGGAGGCACAGATACGCAGTATTTT.

V usage is TRBV18 and J usage is TRBJ1-2, with 10 positions matching TRBD1. The J segment lost 2 bases and the V segment lost 4 bases, leaving 7 bases of the junction unmatched. The CDR3 is 16 amino acids. The germline CDR1 and CDR2 sequences are KGHSH and LQKENI. The CDR3 reads CASSRTTGGMNYGYTF. Here the CDR3 DNA reads TGTGCCAGCTCACGAACGACAGGGGGCATGAACTATGGCTACACCTTC.